This T cell receptor (beta chain) was retrieved from a study of CD8 T cells in Susac syndrome. About 0.45 to 1 ug RNA was reverse transcribed with random hexamers. Across 54 Vbeta and 13 Jbeta, immunoSEQ multiplex PCR amplified TCR beta CDR3. TCRdb reprocessed the immunoSEQ multiplex PCR reads via MiXCR and lists one record per CDR3 protein. The table includes about 200,000 distinct CDR3 sequences, almost 96% detected once. This clonotype was picked up one time. Germline V gene sequence: CDR1 DFQATT, CDR2 SNEGSKA (reference sequence). The CDR3 is 13 residues long. V lost 7 bases to trimming and J lost 2 bases; unmatched junction nucleotides: 0. TEMRA cells were enriched by FACS, and CD4+ and CD8+ T cells were negatively isolated.

The chain combines TRBV20-1 with TRBJ2-1, with 12 nucleotides matching TRBD2. The clonotype comes from a human donor with multiple sclerosis. Sequences were obtained from CD4+ T cells from PBMCs. The CDR3 spells CSGLAGAYNEQFF. For the CDR3, the DNA is TGCAGTGGACTAGCGGGGGCCTACAATGAGCAGTTCTTC.